This entry lists 6 T cell receptor beta chains sequenced from one sample in a study of blood T cell repertoires in COVID-19. TCRdb keeps only in-frame clones here, not all; method: immunoSEQ multiplex PCR. The profile covers 50,000 to 60,000 clones, with roughly 89% appearing a single time and over 25% taken by the ten largest. Source material: peripheral blood. The receptor set was obtained from a human donor in a cohort sampled during active COVID-19.

The gene calls are TRBV5-4 and TRBJ2-3; TRBD2 might be the D (6 bases). Germline V gene lookup returns CDR1 SGHNT and CDR2 YYREEE (reference sequence). Trimming took off 5 bases at V and 0 bases at J, with 10 bases between the two ends. CDR3 length: 14 amino acids. The chain's CDR3 is CASSPGTSTDTQYF. Here the CDR3 DNA reads TGTGCCAGCAGTCCCGGGACTAGCACAGATACGCAGTATTTT. The whole variable domain, remainder taken from reference TRBV5-4 and TRBJ2-3, is ETGVTQSPTHLIKTRGQQVTLRCSSQSGHNTVSWYQQALGQGPQFIFQYYREEENGRGNFPPRFSGLQFPNYSSELNVNALELDDSALYLCASSPGTSTDTQYFGPGTRLTVL.

The chain has TRBV11-3 and TRBJ2-3; weak D call: TRBD1 (6 bases). This CDR3 has 14 residues. Trimming pared 5 bases from V and 2 bases from J, leaving 11 bases between. CDR1 and CDR2 from the germline V gene are SGHNT and YENEEA. CDR3: CASSARTATDTQYF. CDR3 DNA sequence: TGTGCCAGCAGCGCCCGGACAGCCACAGATACGCAGTATTTT.

The chain joins TRBV19 to TRBJ2-5, with 7 bases matching TRBD1. J was trimmed by 5 bases and V by 2 bases; bases with no gene match: 2. Germline V gene lookup returns CDR1 LNHDA and CDR2 SQIVND (reference sequence). The CDR3 consists of 13 residues. CDR3 bases: TGTGCCAGTAGTATACAGGGGGTTGAGACCCAGTACTTC. Protein sequence: CASSIQGVETQYF.

V is TRBV7-9 and J is TRBJ2-1, with TRBD2 matching over 14 bases. The CDR3 is 18 residues long. CDR1 SEHNR and CDR2 FQNEAQ come from the germline V gene (reference sequence). With 5 bases clipped from V and 2 bases from J, the junction kept 8 bases outside the gene matches. The CDR3 DNA reads TGTGCCAGCAGCCCTAAGACTAGCGGGAGGGACCCCTACAATGAGCAGTTCTTC. Its translation: CASSPKTSGRDPYNEQFF.

This chain uses TRBV7-3 with TRBJ2-1; 14 positions agree with TRBD2. CDR3 size: 15 residues. The germline V gene has CDR1 SGHTA and CDR2 FQGTGA. Trimming cost V 5 bases and J 8 bases; bases outside gene matches: 5. The CDR3 here is CASSMGLAGVHEQFF. The CDR3 nucleotides are TGTGCCAGCAGCATGGGACTAGCGGGAGTTCATGAGCAGTTCTTC.

The rearrangement links TRBV2 to TRBJ1-1; a weak D match, TRBD1 (6 bases). In germline, CDR1 is SNHLY, CDR2 FYNNEI. CDR3 length equals 14 residues. Deletions cut 4 bases from V and 2 bases from J, with 11 bases between. This CDR3 reads CASSGQGINTEAFF. The CDR3 region has the DNA TGTGCCAGCAGTGGGCAGGGGATCAACACTGAAGCTTTCTTT. Together with reference TRBV2 and TRBJ1-1, the CDR3 gives the full variable domain: EPEVTQTPSHQVTQMGQEVILRCVPISNHLYFYWYRQILGQKVEFLVSFYNNEISEKSEIFDDQFSVERPDGSNFTLKIRSTKLEDSAMYFCASSGQGINTEAFFGQGTRLTVV.